This record concerns one T cell receptor (beta chain) sequence. Its antigen is undetermined. Relative to the germline gene, one junction end is altered; a read error may explain this. The data stem from a study of T cell responses to AZD1222 COVID-19 vaccine. Germline V CDR1 and CDR2: SNHLY, FYNNEI. This CDR3 contains 13 residues. Points from the study as a whole: Repertoire collection took place solely once the T cell response had peaked.

The protocol was immunoSEQ multiplex PCR, while the TCRdb copy is restricted to in-frame clones and leaves out a portion. Here the sample spans under 130,000 clones, around 94% being singletons. The source was peripheral blood, collected on day 0 of AZD1222 vaccination. The chain is built from TRBV2 and TRBJ1-1, with D perhaps TRBD1 (6 bases). This clonotype was obtained from an adult in good health. Written as DNA, the CDR3 is TGTGCCAGCAGTAACAGGGAGAACTCTGAAGCTTTCTTT. Residues: CASSNRENSEAFF.